This T cell receptor (beta chain) stems from a study of T cells in Graves' hyperthyroidism and ophthalmopathy. Ten or more counts support this clonotype. TCR beta CDR3 regions were amplified from RNA. HTBI primers drove first-round RT-PCR of the TCR CDR3. MiXCR, applied by TCRdb to the multiplex PCR reads, yields one record per CDR3 protein. The sample consists of around 300,000 distinct CDR3 sequences, about 15% of them appearing once. Trimming took off 0 bases at V and 4 bases at J, with 10 bases between the two ends. The CDR3 loop spans 14 amino acids. An absence of ophthalmopathy progression within 18 months meant stable Graves' hyperthyroidism. Exclusion of a patient resulted from uncontrolled infection, other autoimmune disease, pregnancy or lactation. A roughly 9.3 ml volume of fresh peripheral blood provided the PBMCs.

Sequencing was done on a sample of blood. The V and J genes are TRBV12-3 or TRBV12-4 and TRBJ2-7, with a possible D match to TRBD2 (6 bases). The sequence derives from a woman aged 25 to 45 with Graves' hyperthyroidism. CDR3 nucleotides: TGTGCCAGCAGTTTAGCCGGGACTGGTTACGAGCAGTACTTC. Protein sequence: CASSLAGTGYEQYF.